A selection of T cell receptor beta chains follows, all from one sample in a study of glioma-infiltrating T cells. TCRdb analysed the multiplex PCR reads with MiXCR anew, one entry per CDR3 protein. This table holds roughly 200,000 distinct CDR3 sequences, about 32% found once. The sequenced sample consisted of glioma tissue, nonneoplastic brain tissue, or PBMCs (not recorded which). These receptors came from a human donor with low-grade glioma or glioblastoma, undergoing nonglioma brain surgery, or in good health (not recorded which). CDR3s include the opening cysteine and the closing phenylalanine or tryptophan. The D gene is left open where the match is weak. Clone size appears in some rows only: once, few, many, or a class for an expanded clone.

V	J	D	size	DNA	CDR3
TRBV29-1	TRBJ1-1	TRBD1	.	TGCAGCGTTGAACAGACAGGGGGAGACACTGAAGCTTTCTTT	CSVEQTGGDTEAFF
TRBV15	TRBJ1-1	.	many	TGTGCCACCAGCAGAAGGGACGGCTACACTGAAGCTTTCTTT	CATSRRDGYTEAFF
TRBV7-9	TRBJ2-1	TRBD1	few	TGTGCCAGCAGCACCGCCGAGGGGGCGGATGAGCAGTTCTTC	CASSTAEGADEQFF
TRBV20-1	TRBJ2-1	TRBD2	.	TGCAGCGTGACTAGCGGGAATAACAATGAGCAGTTCTTC	CSVTSGNNNEQFF
TRBV11-2	TRBJ2-5	.	.	TGTGCCAGCAGCTTAGGCGGTGGGACCCAGTACTTC	CASSLGGGTQYF
TRBV5-6	TRBJ1-3	.	.	TGTGCCAGCAGCTTGGGAGGTGGAAACACCATATATTTT	CASSLGGGNTIYF
TRBV13	TRBJ2-1	.	.	TGTGCCAGCAGCTTAGTTGTCCGATACAATGAGCAGTTCTTC	CASSLVVRYNEQFF
TRBV7-9	TRBJ1-2	.	many	TGTGCCAGCAGCTTAAATTATCCAGGGGCCAACTATGGCTACACCTTC	CASSLNYPGANYGYTF
TRBV19	TRBJ1-1	.	many	TGTGCCAGTAGTATTCGGTCGCAGGTGAACACTGAAGCTTTCTTT	CASSIRSQVNTEAFF
TRBV7-2	TRBJ1-1	.	once	TGCGCCAGCAGCCCATTTGACACTGAATCTTTCTTT	CASSPFDTESFF
TRBV6-6	TRBJ2-7	TRBD1	.	TGTGCCAGCAGTTACTCGACCTTGACAGGGGGCTTCTACGAGCAGTACTTC	CASSYSTLTGGFYEQYF
TRBV6-2/TRBV6-3	TRBJ1-1	.	.	TGTGTCAGCAGTTACGGGGGCTGGGGGACCGAAGCTTTCTTT	CVSSYGGWGTEAFF
TRBV7-2	TRBJ2-5	TRBD2	few	TGTGCCAGCAGCTTAGGGGCGACTAGCGGGGGGCCTCAAGAGACCCAGTACTTC	CASSLGATSGGPQETQYF
TRBV27	TRBJ2-5	.	many	TGTGCCAGCAGTCCAGCCCGAGAGTGGGAGACCCAGTACTTC	CASSPAREWETQYF
TRBV7-2	TRBJ1-1	.	many	TGTGCCAGCAGCTTAACTCTCACTGAAGCTTTCTTT	CASSLTLTEAFF
TRBV19	TRBJ1-1	.	many	TGTGCCAGTAGTATCATTGGCGGAGGAGCTTTCTTT	CASSIIGGGAFF
TRBV7-2	TRBJ2-7	.	.	TGTGCCAGCAGCTTAGATGGGGCCTCCTACGAGCAGTACTTC	CASSLDGASYEQYF
TRBV3-1	TRBJ1-2	TRBD1	many	TGTGCCAGCAGCTATAGACAGGGGCTCTATGGCTACACCTTC	CASSYRQGLYGYTF
TRBV6-2/TRBV6-3	TRBJ2-3	.	many	TGTGCCAGCCCCGACAAACAGGAAAAGCACACAGATACGCAGTATTTT	CASPDKQEKHTDTQYF
TRBV20-1	TRBJ2-1	TRBD2	many	TGCAGTGCTCCTTCATCCGGGACTAGTTCAAATGAGCAGTTCTTC	CSAPSSGTSSNEQFF
TRBV2	TRBJ2-1	.	many	TGTGCCAGCAGTGGACTAACGGTGAATGAGCAGTTCTTC	CASSGLTVNEQFF
TRBV25-1	TRBJ1-1	TRBD1	many	TGTGCCAGCAGTGGTTACGGGACAGGGGTCGGGGCTTTCTTT	CASSGYGTGVGAFF
TRBV5-5	TRBJ2-3	TRBD2	many	TGTGCCAGCAGCCTCCAGAGGTTACTAGCGGGAGGAGGAGATACGCAGTATTTT	CASSLQRLLAGGGDTQYF
TRBV19	TRBJ2-7	TRBD1	.	TGTGCCACTAAGGACAGGGAAACCTACGAGCAGTACTTC	CATKDRETYEQYF
TRBV20-1	TRBJ2-7	TRBD2	.	TGCAGTGCACTCGACTTACTAGCGGGAGGGCCTTCTAACTACGAGCAGTACTTC	CSALDLLAGGPSNYEQYF
TRBV2	TRBJ1-2	.	many	TGTGCCAGCAGTGTAACCGCGCCTAACTATGGCTACACCTTC	CASSVTAPNYGYTF
TRBV19	TRBJ2-2	TRBD1	few	TGTGCCAGTATGGGGGACAGGGAGAGAAACACCGGGGAGCTGTTTTTT	CASMGDRERNTGELFF
TRBV10-2	TRBJ2-5	.	many	TGCGCCAGCAGCGCGAGACCGATGGAGACCCAGTACTTC	CASSARPMETQYF
TRBV14	TRBJ2-1	TRBD2	few	TGTGCCAGCACCCCTCTAGCGGGTTCCTACAATGAGCAGTTCTTC	CASTPLAGSYNEQFF
TRBV12-3/TRBV12-4	TRBJ1-2	.	many	TGTGCCAGCAGCCCACCCCCACCTAACTATGGCTACACCTTC	CASSPPPPNYGYTF
TRBV28	TRBJ1-5	.	many	TGTGCCAGCAGTTTATTGGGTCAGCCCCAGCATTTT	CASSLLGQPQHF
TRBV7-2	TRBJ1-1	.	many	TGTGCCAGCACCCTAACAGGGAGGACTGAAGCTTTCTTT	CASTLTGRTEAFF
TRBV7-2	TRBJ2-3	TRBD2	many	TGTGCCAGCAGCTTAGGGTCTAGCGGGAGGACAGATACGCAGTATTTT	CASSLGSSGRTDTQYF
TRBV29-1	TRBJ2-1	.	few	TGCAGCGAAACGATGACAGGTACCTACAATGAGCAGTTCTTC	CSETMTGTYNEQFF
TRBV19	TRBJ2-2	.	.	TGTGCCAGTAGTAGAGGCTACAGGGAAATTGGTACCGGGGAGCTGTTTTTT	CASSRGYREIGTGELFF
TRBV4-3	TRBJ2-1	TRBD2	few	TGCGCCAGCAGCTCGAAGGGTAGCGGGAGGGCCTGGGATGAGCAGTTCTTC	CASSSKGSGRAWDEQFF
TRBV25-1	TRBJ1-1	.	.	TGTGCCAGCCAGTCAGTCATGAACACTGAAGCTTTCTTT	CASQSVMNTEAFF
TRBV19	TRBJ2-7	TRBD1	many	TGTGCCAGTCGATCCGGGACAGCGAACTACGAGCAGTACTTC	CASRSGTANYEQYF
TRBV20-1	TRBJ1-5	.	many	TGCAGTGCTAGGGTCAACGAGGGGGGTCGGCCCCAGCATTTT	CSARVNEGGRPQHF
TRBV27	TRBJ2-5	TRBD1	.	TGTGCCAGCAGTTTAGTACAGGGGGTGGAAGAGGCCCAGTACTTC	CASSLVQGVEEAQYF
TRBV7-2	TRBJ1-3	.	many	TGTGCCAGCAGCTTATACAGTACAGCTGGAAACACCATATATTTT	CASSLYSTAGNTIYF
TRBV20-1	TRBJ1-5	.	few	TGCAGCGTTGGGATAGCGGGCAATCAGCCCCAGCATTTT	CSVGIAGNQPQHF
TRBV3-1	TRBJ1-1	.	.	TGTGCCAGCAGCCAAGGCGCCGATCCGATGAACACTGAAGCTTTCTTT	CASSQGADPMNTEAFF
TRBV2	TRBJ2-4	TRBD1	many	TGTGCCAGCACAGAGGAGGCAGGGGGCATAATTCAGTACTTC	CASTEEAGGIIQYF
TRBV18	TRBJ2-1	TRBD2	many	TGTGCCAGCTCAGCGGGGGTCACCAATGAGCAGTTCTTC	CASSAGVTNEQFF
TRBV27	TRBJ1-1	.	many	TGTGCCAGCAGCCGGCTAGTATCTGGCACTGAAGCTTTCTTT	CASSRLVSGTEAFF
TRBV11-2	TRBJ1-2	.	.	TGTGCCAGCAGTTCGGGGGGGTTTAATGGCTACACCTTC	CASSSGGFNGYTF
TRBV7-2	TRBJ2-3	TRBD2	many	TGTGCCAGCAGCGCAGCGGGGTGGGATAGCACAGATACGCAGTATTTT	CASSAAGWDSTDTQYF
TRBV5-1	TRBJ1-1	.	.	TGCGCCAGCAAATCGTTACAGACGAACACTGAAGCTTTCTTT	CASKSLQTNTEAFF
TRBV11-2	TRBJ1-2	TRBD1	.	TGTGCCAGCAGCACCCTGGACAGGAGGAACTATGGCTACACCTTC	CASSTLDRRNYGYTF
TRBV20-1	TRBJ2-5	TRBD2	.	TGCAGTGCTCCCGGACTAGCGGGAGTCGGGGAGACCCAGTACTTC	CSAPGLAGVGETQYF
TRBV4-1	TRBJ1-1	.	many	TGCGCCAGCAGCCAAGATATTCGGGCGGAGGAGGCTTTCTTT	CASSQDIRAEEAFF
TRBV11-1	TRBJ2-7	TRBD2	.	TGTGCCAGCAGCTCTAGCGGGAGACCAGACGAGCAGTACTTC	CASSSSGRPDEQYF
TRBV10-3	TRBJ2-1	.	many	TGTGCCATCGGTCCCTCCACAGGGCACAATGAGCAGTTCTTC	CAIGPSTGHNEQFF